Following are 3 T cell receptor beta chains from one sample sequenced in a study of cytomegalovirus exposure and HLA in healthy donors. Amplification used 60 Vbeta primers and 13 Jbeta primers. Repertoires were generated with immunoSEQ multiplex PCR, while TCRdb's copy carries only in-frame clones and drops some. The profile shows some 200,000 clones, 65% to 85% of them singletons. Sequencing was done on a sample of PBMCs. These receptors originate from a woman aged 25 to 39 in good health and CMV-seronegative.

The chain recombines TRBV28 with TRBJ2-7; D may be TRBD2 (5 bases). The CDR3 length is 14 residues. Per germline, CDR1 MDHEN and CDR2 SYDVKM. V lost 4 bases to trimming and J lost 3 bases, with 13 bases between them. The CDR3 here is CASSSLQGSYEQYF. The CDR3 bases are TGTGCCAGCAGTTCCCTTCAAGGGAGCTACGAGCAGTACTTC.

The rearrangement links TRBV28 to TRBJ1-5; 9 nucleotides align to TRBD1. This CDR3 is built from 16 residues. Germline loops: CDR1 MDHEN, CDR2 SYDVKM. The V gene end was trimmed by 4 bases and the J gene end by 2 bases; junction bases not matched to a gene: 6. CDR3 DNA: TGTGCCAGCAGTTCGGACAGGGGACGAGGCAATCAGCCCCAGCATTTT. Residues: CASSSDRGRGNQPQHF.

The CDR3 loop reads CASSQRTREFEGDEQFF. The CDR3, as DNA: TGCGCCAGCAGCCAAAGGACGCGGGAGTTCGAAGGGGATGAGCAGTTCTTC. This chain joins TRBV4-1 and TRBJ2-1, with TRBD2 matching over 7 bases. Germline V CDR1 and CDR2: MGHRA, YSYEKL. This CDR3 is 17 amino acids long. The ends lost 2 bases at V and 8 bases at J; junction bases unmatched: 15.